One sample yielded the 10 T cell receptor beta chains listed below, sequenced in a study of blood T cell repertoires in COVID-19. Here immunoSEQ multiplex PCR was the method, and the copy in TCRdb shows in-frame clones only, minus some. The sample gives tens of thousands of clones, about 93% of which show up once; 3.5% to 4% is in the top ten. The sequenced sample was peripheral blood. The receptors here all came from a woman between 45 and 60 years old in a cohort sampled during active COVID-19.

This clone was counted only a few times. The DNA of the CDR3 is TGTGCCTGGAGGAGGGACAGGGGGAATTTCGGGGGCTACACCTTC. Amino acids: CAWRRDRGNFGGYTF. The chain carries TRBV30 and TRBJ1-2, with 11 bases aligning to TRBD1. CDR3 length: 15 amino acids. V lost 3 bases to trimming and J lost 8 bases; unmatched junction nucleotides: 11. Per the germline V gene, CDR1 is GTSNPN and CDR2 is SVGIG (reference sequence).

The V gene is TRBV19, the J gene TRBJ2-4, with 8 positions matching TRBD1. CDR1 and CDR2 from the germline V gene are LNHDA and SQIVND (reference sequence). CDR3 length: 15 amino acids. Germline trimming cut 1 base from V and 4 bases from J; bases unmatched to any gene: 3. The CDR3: CASSIAWTGKNIQYF. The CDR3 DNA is TGTGCCAGTAGTATAGCTTGGACAGGGAAAAACATTCAGTACTTC.

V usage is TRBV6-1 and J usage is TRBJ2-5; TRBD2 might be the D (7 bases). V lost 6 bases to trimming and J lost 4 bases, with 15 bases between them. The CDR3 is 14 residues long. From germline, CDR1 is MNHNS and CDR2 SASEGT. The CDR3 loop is CASSLKGGVETQYF. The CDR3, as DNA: TGTGCCAGCAGCCTCAAAGGGGGGGTAGAGACCCAGTACTTC.

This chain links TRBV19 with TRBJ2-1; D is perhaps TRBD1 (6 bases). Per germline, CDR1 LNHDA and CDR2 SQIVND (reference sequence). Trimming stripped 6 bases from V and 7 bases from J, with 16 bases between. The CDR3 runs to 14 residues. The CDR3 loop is CASRQTGLGNEQFF. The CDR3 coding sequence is TGTGCCAGTAGACAGACAGGTTTGGGGAATGAGCAGTTCTTC.

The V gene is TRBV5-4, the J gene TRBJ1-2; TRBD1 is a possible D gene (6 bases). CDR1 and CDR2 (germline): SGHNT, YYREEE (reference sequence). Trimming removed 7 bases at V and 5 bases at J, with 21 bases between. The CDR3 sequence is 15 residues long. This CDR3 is CASRSRGGVSYGYTF. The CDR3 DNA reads TGTGCCAGCCGCTCACGGGGGGGCGTCTCGTATGGCTACACCTTC.

CDR3 loop: CASSSGLTGTQYF. The CDR3 nucleotides read TGCGCCAGCAGCAGCGGACTAACGGGTACGCAGTATTTT. This chain joins TRBV5-1 and TRBJ2-3; D possibly corresponds to TRBD2 (6 bases). The CDR3 has 13 amino acids. Germline CDR1 is SGHRS and CDR2 is YFSETQ. Trimming took off 4 bases at V and 8 bases at J, with 14 bases between the two ends.

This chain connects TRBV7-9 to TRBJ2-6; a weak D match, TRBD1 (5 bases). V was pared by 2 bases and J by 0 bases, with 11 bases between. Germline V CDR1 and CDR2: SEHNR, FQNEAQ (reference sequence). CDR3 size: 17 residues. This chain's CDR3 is CASSLLTALSGANVLTF. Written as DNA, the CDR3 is TGTGCCAGCAGCTTACTGACAGCCCTCTCTGGGGCCAACGTCCTGACTTTC.

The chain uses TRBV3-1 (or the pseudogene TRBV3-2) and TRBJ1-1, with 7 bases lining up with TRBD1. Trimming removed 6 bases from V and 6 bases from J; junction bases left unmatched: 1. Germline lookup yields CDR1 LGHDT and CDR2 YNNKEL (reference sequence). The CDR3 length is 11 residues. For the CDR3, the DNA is TGTGCCAGCAGGGGACAGTCTGAAGCTTTCTTT. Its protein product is CASRGQSEAFF.

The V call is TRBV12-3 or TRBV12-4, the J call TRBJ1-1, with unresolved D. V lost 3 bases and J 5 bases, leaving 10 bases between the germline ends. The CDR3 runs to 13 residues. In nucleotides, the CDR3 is TGTGCCAGCAGTTTCTCGGGTGGGACTGAAGCTTTCTTT. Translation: CASSFSGGTEAFF.

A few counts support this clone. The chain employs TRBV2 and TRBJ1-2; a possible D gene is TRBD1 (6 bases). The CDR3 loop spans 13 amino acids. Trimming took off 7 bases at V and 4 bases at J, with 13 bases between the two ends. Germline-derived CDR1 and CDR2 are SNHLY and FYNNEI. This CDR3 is CASNGQTLYGYTF. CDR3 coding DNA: TGTGCCAGCAACGGACAGACCCTCTATGGCTACACCTTC.